This T cell receptor (beta chain) comes out of a study of T cells after yellow fever vaccination. About the study: Any fraction with a low cell number was prepared using SMART-Seq v4 Ultra Low Input. Regarding the study as a whole: Subsequent to the booster, the majority of primary-vaccination clones reappeared (around 96% CD4, 88% CD8).

The CDR3 is made up of 15 amino acids. The V end lost 7 bases, the J end lost 4 bases, and 18 bases lay between the germline ends. TCRdb redid the calling of the 5' RACE reads with MiXCR, one entry per CDR3 protein. The sample lists around 310,000 distinct CDR3 sequences; roughly 4.3% were seen once. This clonotype was seen only a few times. What it binds is unknown. This chain links TRBV12-3 or TRBV12-4 with TRBJ2-3, with TRBD2 as a possible D gene (6 bases). The sample here was PBMCs, taken 15 days after the yellow fever booster vaccination. The sequence was collected from a man between 18 and 29 years old who received the YFV17D yellow fever vaccine. The DNA of the CDR3 is TGTGCCAGCACCACTAGGGGCGGGGCCGCAGATACGCAGTATTTT. Translation gives CASTTRGGAADTQYF.